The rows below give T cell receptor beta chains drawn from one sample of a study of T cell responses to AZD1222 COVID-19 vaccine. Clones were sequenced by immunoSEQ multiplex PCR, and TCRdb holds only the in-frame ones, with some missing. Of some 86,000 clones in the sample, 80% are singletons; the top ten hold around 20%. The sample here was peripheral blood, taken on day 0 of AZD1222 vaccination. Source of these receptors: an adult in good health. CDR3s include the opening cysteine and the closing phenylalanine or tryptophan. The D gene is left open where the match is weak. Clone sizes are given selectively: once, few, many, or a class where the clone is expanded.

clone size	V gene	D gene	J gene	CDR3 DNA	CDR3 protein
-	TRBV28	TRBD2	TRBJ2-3	TGTGCCAGCAGTACTAGCGGGGGCACAGATACGCAGTATTTT	CASSTSGGTDTQYF
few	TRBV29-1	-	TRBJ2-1	TGCAGCCTTTCGACCCCGCGGAGGAATGAGCAGTTCTTC	CSLSTPRRNEQFF
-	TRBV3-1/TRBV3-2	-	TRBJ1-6	TGTGCCAGCAGCCAACGGGGACTGGGTTCACCCCTCCACTTT	CASSQRGLGSPLHF
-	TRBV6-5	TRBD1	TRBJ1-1	TGTGCCAGCAGGGGGGGACAGGGAAGTGAGGCTTTCTTT	CASRGGQGSEAFF
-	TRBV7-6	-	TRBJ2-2	TGTGCCAGCAGCTTGGATGGATCGAACACCGGGGAGCTGTTTTTT	CASSLDGSNTGELFF
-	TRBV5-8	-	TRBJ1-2	TGTGCCAGCAGCGGCAGGGGTCCTCCTAACTATGGCTACACCTTC	CASSGRGPPNYGYTF
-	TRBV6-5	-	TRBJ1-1	TGTGCCAGCAGTTACCGAGGGGGACAAGGGAACACTGAAGCTTTCTTT	CASSYRGGQGNTEAFF
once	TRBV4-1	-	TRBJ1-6	TGCGCCAGCAGCCAAGGCAGGGGTATTGTGGATTCACCCCTCCACTTT	CASSQGRGIVDSPLHF
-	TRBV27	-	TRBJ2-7	TGTGCCAGCAGTTTACGTAGCAGTTTCGGGCCTTCCGAGCAGTACTTC	CASSLRSSFGPSEQYF
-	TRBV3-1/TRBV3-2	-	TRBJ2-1	TGTGCCAGCAGCCAAGATAAAACCTACCCGATCAATGAGCAGTTCTTC	CASSQDKTYPINEQFF
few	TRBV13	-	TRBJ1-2	TGTGCCAGCAGCTTAGCCCGGGGGGCGGGTGGCTACACCTTC	CASSLARGAGGYTF
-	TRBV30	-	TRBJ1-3	TGTGCCTGGAGTGTACGGGCGGACATTGGAAACACCATATATTTT	CAWSVRADIGNTIYF
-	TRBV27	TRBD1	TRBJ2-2	TGTGCCAGCAGTCGGACAGGGGAGGTCGGGGAGCTGTTTTTT	CASSRTGEVGELFF
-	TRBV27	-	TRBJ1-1	TGTGCCAGCAGTTTCGGCAGGGGATCTGAAGCTTTCTTT	CASSFGRGSEAFF
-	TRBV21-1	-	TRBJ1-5	TGTGCCAGCAGCAAAAGTCGTCGACAGATAAATCAGCCCCAGCATTTT	CASSKSRRQINQPQHF
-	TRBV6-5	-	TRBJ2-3	TGTGCCAGCACCAGGGGCCCCACAGATACGCAGTATTTT	CASTRGPTDTQYF
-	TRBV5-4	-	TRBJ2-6	TGTGCCAGCAGCTTCCTAGCCTCTGGGGCCAACGTCCTGACTTTC	CASSFLASGANVLTF
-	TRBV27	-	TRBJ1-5	TGTGCCAGCAGTTTATTCTTCGGGGGCTCGGAGAACAATCAGCCCCAGCATTTT	CASSLFFGGSENNQPQHF
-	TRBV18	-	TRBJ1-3	TGTGCCAGCTCACCCGTCGGACAGAACTCTGGAAACACCATATATTTT	CASSPVGQNSGNTIYF
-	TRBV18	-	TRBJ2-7	TGTGCCAGCTCACCACCCACAGGACCCTACGAGCAGTACTTC	CASSPPTGPYEQYF
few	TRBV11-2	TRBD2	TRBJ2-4	TGTGCCAGCAGCTCCGTCTTGGCGGGAGTGGGAAACATTCAGTACTTC	CASSSVLAGVGNIQYF
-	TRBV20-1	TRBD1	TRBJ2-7	TGCAGTGCTAGTATGGGGACAGGGTTAGCCGACGAGCAGTACTTC	CSASMGTGLADEQYF
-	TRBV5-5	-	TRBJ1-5	TGTGCCAGCAGCTTGGCCCGGGGGCTCAGCAATCAGCCCCAGCATTTT	CASSLARGLSNQPQHF
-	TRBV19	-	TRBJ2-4	TGTGCCAGTAGTATCACGAGATCGCCTAGTAAGGATCAGTACTTC	CASSITRSPSKDQYF
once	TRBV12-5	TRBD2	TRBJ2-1	TGTGCTAGTGGCACTTTCAGCGGGAGCTCCTACAATGAGCAGTTCTTC	CASGTFSGSSYNEQFF
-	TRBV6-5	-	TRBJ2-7	TGTGCCAGCAGTTACTCCCGGGCCGCCTACGAGCAGTACTTC	CASSYSRAAYEQYF
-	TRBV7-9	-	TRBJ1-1	TGTGCCAGCAGCTTCAGGGAAGCTTTCTTT	CASSFREAFF
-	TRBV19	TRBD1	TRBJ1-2	TGTGCCAGTGCGGACAGGGGAGATGGCTACACCTTC	CASADRGDGYTF
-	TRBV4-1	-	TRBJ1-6	TGCGCCAGCAGCCAAGATTACAACAGATATAATTCACCCCTCCACTTT	CASSQDYNRYNSPLHF
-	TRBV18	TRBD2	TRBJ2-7	TGTGCCAGCTCCCCGGTGGGAGGGGCCAGCTCCTACGAGCAGTACTTC	CASSPVGGASSYEQYF
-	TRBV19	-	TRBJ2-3	TGTGCCAGTACCATGTTTGGTGCAGATACGCAGTATTTT	CASTMFGADTQYF
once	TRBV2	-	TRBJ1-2	TGTGCCAGCAGGGTAGTGTATGGCTACACCTTC	CASRVVYGYTF
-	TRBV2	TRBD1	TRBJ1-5	TGTGCCAGCAGCCGACAGGGTAGCAATCAGCCCCAGCATTTT	CASSRQGSNQPQHF
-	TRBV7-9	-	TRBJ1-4	TGTGCCAGCAGCTTAGAGGGGGGCTTGCGTGAAAAACTGTTTTTT	CASSLEGGLREKLFF
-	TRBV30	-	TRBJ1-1	TGTGCCTGGAAGTCTAGAGGGGCGGGCACTGAAGCTTTCTTT	CAWKSRGAGTEAFF
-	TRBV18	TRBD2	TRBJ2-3	TGTGCCAGCTCACCGACCCGGGGGATAGCGGGAAGCACAGATACGCAGTATTTT	CASSPTRGIAGSTDTQYF
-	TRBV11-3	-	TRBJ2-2	TGTGCCAGCAGCTTTAGCGGCTCGAACACCGGGGAGCTGTTTTTT	CASSFSGSNTGELFF
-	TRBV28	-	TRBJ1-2	TGTGCCAGCAGGTTCCTCAGGGAGAGGAACTATGGCTACACCTTC	CASRFLRERNYGYTF
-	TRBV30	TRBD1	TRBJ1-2	TGTGCCTGGAGTGTACGGACAGGTGGCTACACCTTC	CAWSVRTGGYTF
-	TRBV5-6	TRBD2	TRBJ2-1	TGTGCCAGCAGCTTGGCCTCCCTAGCGGGTTATGAGCAGTTCTTC	CASSLASLAGYEQFF
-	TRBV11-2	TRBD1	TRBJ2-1	TGTGCCAGCAGCTTAGATGGGGACAGGGATTCGGGTGAGCAGTTCTTC	CASSLDGDRDSGEQFF
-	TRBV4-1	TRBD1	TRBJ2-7	TGCGCCAGCAGCCAACACCAGGGGGCGATCCCCTACGAGCAGTACTTC	CASSQHQGAIPYEQYF